Shown below are 19 T cell receptor beta chains from a single sample sequenced in a study of T cell repertoires in cytomegalovirus infection. MiXCR, run by TCRdb on the reads, gives a single entry per CDR3 protein. The data contain about 120,000 distinct CDR3 sequences, around 9.1% of them singletons. These receptors have no identified antigens. The sequenced sample consisted of PBMCs, sequenced either directly or after in vitro stimulation (not recorded which). The receptors were gathered from a human donor in good health (CMV status not recorded). Some clones in this sample may be carry-over from other donors' samples.

This sequence joins TRBV5-1 and TRBJ1-3; 8 bases are shared with TRBD1. This CDR3 has 17 residues. Germline CDR1 and CDR2: SGHRS and YFSETQ. After removal of 4 bases from V and 0 bases from J, the junction contained 9 bases not matched to a gene. CDR3 protein: CASSAGQGNPSGNTIYF. CDR3 coding DNA: TGCGCCAGCAGCGCAGGACAGGGAAATCCCTCTGGAAACACCATATATTTT.

This clonotype was seen only a few times. This chain uses TRBV5-6 with TRBJ2-1; possible D gene TRBD2, 5 bases. There are 14 residues in the CDR3. CDR1 SGHDT and CDR2 YYEEEE come from the germline V gene. Trimming pared 5 bases from V and 7 bases from J, leaving 16 bases between. This CDR3 reads CASRTPASRNEQFF. Written as DNA, the CDR3 is TGTGCCAGCAGGACACCGGCTAGCCGAAATGAGCAGTTCTTC.

Only one count was recorded for this clonotype. The V and J genes are TRBV7-9 and TRBJ2-7, with D uncertain. Trimming stripped 2 bases from V and 1 base from J, with 6 bases between. The germline CDR1 and CDR2 sequences are SEHNR and FQNEAQ (reference sequence). CDR3 length equals 13 residues. This CDR3 reads CASSLTESYEQYV. In DNA, the CDR3 is TGTGCCAGCAGCTTAACAGAGTCCTACGAGCAGTACGTC.

This clonotype was recorded many times. The gene calls are TRBV18 and TRBJ1-5, with no clear D. From germline, CDR1 is KGHSH and CDR2 LQKENI. V gave up 2 bases and J gave up 5 bases, with 7 bases separating them. The CDR3 contains 13 residues. CDR3 DNA sequence: TGTGCCAGCTCACCATCTCGGGATCAGCCCCAGCATTTT. It encodes CASSPSRDQPQHF.

This clonotype was seen ten or more times. The chain carries TRBV7-6 and TRBJ2-1; D perhaps matches TRBD1 (6 bases). With 5 bases removed from V and 3 bases from J, the gap between germline ends came to 11 bases. Germline CDR1 and CDR2: SGHVS and FNYEAQ. The CDR3 length is 14 residues. CDR3 amino acids: CASSRGQIYNEQFF. In DNA form, the CDR3 reads TGTGCCAGCAGCCGGGGACAAATCTACAATGAGCAGTTCTTC. The whole variable domain, remainder taken from reference TRBV7-6 and TRBJ2-1, is GAGVSQSPRYKVTKRGQDVALRCDPISGHVSLYWYRQALGQGPEFLTYFNYEAQQDKSGLPNDRFSAERPEGSISTLTIQRTEQRDSAMYRCASSRGQIYNEQFFGPGTRLTVL.

This clonotype was recorded at least ten times. The CDR3 DNA reads as TGTGCCAGCGAAGCAACTAATGAAAAACTGTTTTTT. Protein sequence: CASEATNEKLFF. This chain joins TRBV28 and TRBJ1-4; D ambiguous. Trimming shortened V by 8 bases and J by 0 bases, and 4 bases separated the two germline ends. Germline loops: CDR1 MDHEN, CDR2 SYDVKM. CDR3 size: 12 residues.

This clonotype was counted at least ten times. The chain carries TRBV7-2 and TRBJ2-7; TRBD2 agrees at 11 bases. After removal of 5 bases from V and 3 bases from J, the junction contained 6 bases not matched to a gene. The germline V gene has CDR1 SGHTA and CDR2 FQGNSA. The CDR3 is 15 amino acids. CDR3 nucleotides: TGTGCCAGCAGCCTTGGACTAGCGGGCCGCTACGAGCAGTACTTC. It is translated as CASSLGLAGRYEQYF.

This clonotype was found many times. The chain uses TRBV4-1 and TRBJ1-4; 7 bases fit TRBD1. This CDR3 has 15 amino acids. Germline trimming cut 1 base from V and 6 bases from J; bases unmatched to any gene: 5. Germline loops: CDR1 MGHRA, CDR2 YSYEKL. CDR3 DNA sequence: TGCGCCAGCAGCCAAGTCGGGACAGTTGATGAAAAACTGTTTTTT. It specifies CASSQVGTVDEKLFF.

The chain combines TRBV6-2 or TRBV6-3 with TRBJ2-2; 8 nucleotides agree with TRBD2. V trimming: 7 bases; J trimming: 6 bases; junction bases outside the gene matches: 7. CDR3 length equals 14 residues. Germline loops: CDR1 MNHEY, CDR2 SVGEGT. The CDR3 spells CASIEAGVAGELFF. In DNA form, the CDR3 reads TGTGCCAGCATTGAAGCGGGAGTGGCCGGGGAGCTGTTTTTT.

This clonotype was counted at least ten times. The chain uses TRBV7-8 and TRBJ1-3; 10 bases are shared with TRBD1. Germline-derived CDR1 and CDR2 are SGHVS and FQNEAQ. With V trimmed by 5 bases and J by 9 bases, 13 bases remained unmatched. The CDR3 length is 16 residues. The CDR3 nucleotides are TGTGCCAGCAGCCCGAGACCTCGACAGGGGGCAGGCACCATATATTTT. Translating gives CASSPRPRQGAGTIYF.

V gene TRBV4-1 combines with J gene TRBJ2-7, with 8 bases matching TRBD1. Germline V gene data show CDR1 as MGHRA and CDR2 as YSYEKL. The CDR3 has 15 residues. J lost 3 bases, V lost 2 bases, and 6 bases had no gene match. The CDR3 nucleotides are TGCGCCAGCAGCCAACCTGGACAGGGTATCTACGAGCAGTACTTC. This codes for CASSQPGQGIYEQYF.

This clonotype has a count of ten or more. The chain links TRBV3-1 to TRBJ2-1, with D possibly called TRBD1 or TRBD2 (6 bases each). V was clipped by 6 bases and J by 8 bases, with 14 bases between them. The CDR3 has 13 amino acids. Germline V gene data show CDR1 as LGHDT and CDR2 as YNNKEL (reference sequence). The CDR3 here is CASSDRGRHEQFF. Here the CDR3 DNA reads TGTGCCAGCAGTGACCGGGGGCGACATGAGCAGTTCTTC.

This clonotype showed up just a few times. The V and J genes are TRBV5-6 and TRBJ2-1; maybe TRBD2 (5 bases). The CDR3 runs to 15 residues. CDR1 SGHDT and CDR2 YYEEEE come from the germline V gene. The ends were cut back, 5 bases at V and 3 bases at J, with 15 bases in the middle. The CDR3 protein is CASSLPGLDYNEQFF. DNA for the CDR3: TGTGCCAGCAGTCTACCTGGACTCGACTACAATGAGCAGTTCTTC.

J is TRBJ2-1 and V is TRBV11-2; D not certain. This CDR3 has 14 residues. With 8 bases removed from V and 0 bases from J, the gap between germline ends came to 11 bases. Germline loops: CDR1 SGHAT, CDR2 FQNNGV. The CDR3 sequence: CASRHQSSYNEQFF. CDR3 nucleotides: TGTGCCAGCCGGCACCAGAGCTCCTACAATGAGCAGTTCTTC.

This clonotype came up a few times. V usage is TRBV6-5 and J usage is TRBJ2-7; D gene unclear. Trimming removed 4 bases at V and 0 bases at J, with 7 bases between. Germline values: CDR1 MNHEY, CDR2 SVGAGI. The CDR3 totals 13 residues. The CDR3: CASSSATSYEQYV. CDR3 nucleotides: TGTGCCAGCAGTTCAGCGACCTCCTACGAGCAGTACGTC.

This clonotype was recorded at least ten times. This chain links TRBV7-2 with TRBJ2-5, with 13 positions matching TRBD2. This CDR3 contains 13 residues. V dropped 11 bases and J dropped 4; count of bases not matched to a gene: 4. Germline V CDR1 and CDR2: SGHTA, FQGNSA. In DNA, the CDR3 is TGTGCCTCCGGACTAGCGGGAGTAGAGACCCAGTACTTC. Protein product: CASGLAGVETQYF.

J is TRBJ2-3 and V is TRBV10-3; TRBD2 aligns across 10 bases. Germline assignment: CDR1 ENHRY and CDR2 SYGVKD. With 6 bases clipped from V and 0 bases from J, the junction kept 3 bases outside the gene matches. The CDR3 extends over 15 amino acids. The CDR3 protein is CAIRGTSASTDTQYF. The CDR3 DNA sequence: TGTGCCATCAGAGGGACTAGCGCTAGCACAGATACGCAGTATTTT.

The rearrangement joins TRBV28 to TRBJ1-1; D unresolved. Deletions cut 2 bases from V and 2 bases from J, with 6 bases between. CDR3 length equals 13 residues. Germline CDR1 is MDHEN and CDR2 is SYDVKM. CDR3 loop: CASSLVRNTEAFF. Written as DNA, the CDR3 is TGTGCCAGCAGTTTAGTTCGAAACACTGAAGCTTTCTTT.

The sample holds many counts of this clonotype. The chain combines TRBV5-4 with TRBJ2-1; the D is unclear. The ends were cut back, 2 bases at V and 5 bases at J, with 11 bases in the middle. Germline V gene sequence: CDR1 SGHNT, CDR2 YYREEE (reference sequence). CDR3 length: 14 amino acids. The CDR3 protein is CASSFLAGHNEQFF. CDR3 DNA: TGTGCCAGCAGCTTTCTTGCAGGCCACAATGAGCAGTTCTTC.